This section outlines one T cell receptor beta chain sequence together with its context. Its antigen is as yet unknown. The sample is drawn from a study of memory CD4+ T cells and cytomegalovirus serostatus. The wider study: Healthy Belgian adult donors included under ten CMV-positive and some 24 CMV-negative people.

Study results and limitations: Suggested: most of the CMV-linked TCR signature lies in CD4+ memory cells.

Sequencing was performed with immunoSEQ multiplex PCR; in TCRdb, only in-frame clones are kept and a portion is missing. The sample yields roughly 42,000 clones, 78% seen once. The CDR3 length is 12 residues. The V gene's germline CDR1 is SGHRS and CDR2 YFSETQ. Between the trimmed V and J ends, which lost 1 base and 5 bases, there was a span of 5 bases. Single viable CD3+CD4+CD8-CD45RO+ cells were sorted as the memory CD4+ T cells. Serostatus was set by detecting CMV pp150, pp28, p38, p52 IgG. This clonotype was sampled from an adult in good health and CMV-seronegative. Sequencing input: memory CD4+ T cells from blood. The chain couples TRBV5-1 to TRBJ2-3, with no clear D. CDR3 loop: CASSLTRDTQYF. DNA for the CDR3: TGCGCCAGCAGCTTGACGCGAGATACGCAGTATTTT.